This T cell receptor beta chain is drawn from a study of blood T cells in healthy people across ages. For the study at large: T cells yielded about one barcoded beta molecule per two cells through template switching. Study findings and constraints: Among T cells, TCR beta diversity per million cells dropped roughly linearly as age rose.

The CDR3 loop spans 13 amino acids. Trimming pared 3 bases from V and 5 bases from J, leaving 11 bases between. Comments on this clonotype: Its cognate antigen is unknown.

Each sample yielded at least 6.5 million isolated PBMCs. PCR was performed a second time for about 6 to 11 cycles using a sample-barcoded 5' primer and a J-beta primer mix. TCRdb re-derived calls from the 5' RACE reads in MiXCR, one entry per CDR3 protein. The table lists over 1,500,000 distinct CDR3 sequences, about two fifths of them singletons. The receptor was derived from a human donor in good health. Material for sequencing was blood. The chain uses TRBV12-3 or TRBV12-4 and TRBJ2-7; D possibly corresponds to TRBD1 (5 bases). The CDR3 nucleotides read TGTGCCAGCAGTTTCCAGGGCGCGCACGAGCAGTACTTC. Its protein is CASSFQGAHEQYF.